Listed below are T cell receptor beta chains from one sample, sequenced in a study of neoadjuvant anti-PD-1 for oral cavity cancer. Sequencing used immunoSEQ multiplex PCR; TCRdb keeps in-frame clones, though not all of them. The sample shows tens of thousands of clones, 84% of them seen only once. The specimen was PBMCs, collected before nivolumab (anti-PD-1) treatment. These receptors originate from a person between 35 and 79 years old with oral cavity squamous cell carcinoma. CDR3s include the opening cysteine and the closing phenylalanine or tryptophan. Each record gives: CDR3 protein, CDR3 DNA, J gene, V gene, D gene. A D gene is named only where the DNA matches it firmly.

cdr3_aa: CAISAPDRAQETQYF
cdr3_nt: TGTGCCATCAGTGCTCCCGACAGGGCCCAAGAGACCCAGTACTTC
j_call: TRBJ2-5
v_call: TRBV10-3
d_call: TRBD1

cdr3_aa: CASSTTERETQYF
cdr3_nt: TGTGCCAGCAGCACGACAGAGAGAGAGACCCAGTACTTC
j_call: TRBJ2-5
v_call: TRBV7-3
d_call: .

cdr3_aa: CASSLVLLAVTGNEQFF
cdr3_nt: TGTGCCAGCAGCTTAGTTCTCCTAGCAGTTACAGGGAATGAGCAGTTCTTC
j_call: TRBJ2-1
v_call: TRBV11-2
d_call: .

cdr3_aa: CASSRGINQPQHF
cdr3_nt: TGTGCCAGCAGCCGGGGGATCAATCAGCCCCAGCATTTT
j_call: TRBJ1-5
v_call: TRBV6-5
d_call: .

cdr3_aa: CAWSAMNTEAFF
cdr3_nt: TGTGCCTGGAGTGCTATGAACACTGAAGCTTTCTTT
j_call: TRBJ1-1
v_call: TRBV30
d_call: .

cdr3_aa: CASSLRTTAEQYF
cdr3_nt: TGTGCCAGCAGCCTGAGGACCACAGCCGAGCAGTACTTC
j_call: TRBJ2-7
v_call: TRBV7-2
d_call: .

cdr3_aa: CAWSRQTQNTEAFF
cdr3_nt: TGTGCCTGGAGTCGACAGACACAAAACACTGAAGCTTTCTTT
j_call: TRBJ1-1
v_call: TRBV30
d_call: .

cdr3_aa: CASSIASNEQFF
cdr3_nt: TGTGCCAGTAGTATAGCGAGCAATGAGCAGTTCTTC
j_call: TRBJ2-1
v_call: TRBV19
d_call: .

cdr3_aa: CSARSIYGYTF
cdr3_nt: TGCAGTGCTAGGAGTATTTATGGCTACACCTTC
j_call: TRBJ1-2
v_call: TRBV20-1
d_call: .

cdr3_aa: CASSLGGPYEQYF
cdr3_nt: TGTGCCAGCAGTCTTGGGGGCCCCTACGAGCAGTACTTC
j_call: TRBJ2-7
v_call: TRBV7-8
d_call: .

cdr3_aa: CASSRGPPGGEKLFF
cdr3_nt: TGTGCCAGCAGTCGAGGACCGCCCGGGGGCGAAAAACTGTTTTTT
j_call: TRBJ1-4
v_call: TRBV6-5
d_call: .